This TCR beta chain was sequenced in a study of T cell responses to AZD1222 COVID-19 vaccine. The CDR3 sequence is 12 residues long. Trimming cost V 4 bases and J 5 bases, with 7 bases left between them. Germline V gives CDR1 SGHDT, CDR2 YYEEEE. Profiled with immunoSEQ multiplex PCR; TCRdb holds only in-frame clones, not every one. The top ten hold roughly 1.5% of the sample, which has about 150,000 clones, approximately 90% seen once. Study results and caveats: Baseline antibody screening turned up just a handful of seropositive AZD1222 recipients. The sample set comprised mostly white British donors with more females, and clonal diversity was possibly underestimated.

In regard to this clone: Its antigen remains unidentified.

V gene TRBV5-6 combines with J gene TRBJ1-3, with D tentatively TRBD1 (5 bases). The specimen comprised peripheral blood, sampled 28 days after the second AZD1222 dose. The sequence was collected from an adult who received the AZD1222 COVID-19 vaccine. The CDR3: CASSRQRNTIYF. DNA for the CDR3: TGTGCCAGCAGCCGACAGCGAAACACCATATATTTT.